The 23 T cell receptor beta chains below come from one sample, sequenced in a study of a mutant IDH1 vaccine in newly diagnosed glioma. These receptors' antigens are unknown. As to time point: week 5, during vaccination. Doses of 300 ug of mutant IDH1 20-mer peptide were given with topical imiquimod. The assay was immunoSEQ multiplex PCR, and TCRdb's table has in-frame clones only and misses some. Here the sample spans around 52,000 clones, around 80% being singletons. The sequenced sample was PBMCs, obtained from a glioma patient whose treatment included an IDH1 peptide vaccine. Source of these receptors: a woman in her thirties or forties with glioma.

In its sample, this clone was seen once. This chain joins TRBV5-1 and TRBJ2-2; D perhaps matches TRBD1 (6 bases). CDR1 is SGHRS and CDR2 is YFSETQ in the germline V gene. This CDR3 is built from 16 residues. Deletions cut 0 bases from V and 4 bases from J, with 13 bases between. The DNA for the CDR3 is TGCGCCAGCAGCTTGGGCTACGACAGGAGCACCGGGGAGCTGTTTTTT. Its protein product is CASSLGYDRSTGELFF.

This clone has just a few counts. Other DNA sequences of this sample code for an identical CDR3. The DNA for the CDR3 is TGTGCCAGCAGACCTGACGGAAATAGCAATCAGCCCCAGCATTTT. Residues: CASRPDGNSNQPQHF. The chain links TRBV6-1 to TRBJ1-5; no clear D. The CDR3 runs to 15 residues. Germline V gives CDR1 MNHNS, CDR2 SASEGT. V was clipped by 6 bases and J by 0 bases, with 12 bases between them.

This clone showed up just a few times. The chain is built from TRBV25-1 and TRBJ1-1; D is undetermined. Germline V CDR1 and CDR2: MGHDK, SYGVNS. There are 11 residues in the CDR3. The ends were cut back, 10 bases at V and 7 bases at J, with 13 bases in the middle. DNA for the CDR3: TGTGCCACCTCCGAATTGAGTGAAGCTTTCTTT. Encoded protein: CATSELSEAFF.

J is TRBJ1-5 and V is TRBV4-1, with TRBD1 matching 10 bases. CDR1 is MGHRA, CDR2 YSYEKL, per germline. CDR3 length: 17 amino acids. V lost 5 bases to trimming and J lost 5 bases; unmatched junction nucleotides: 12. This CDR3 reads CASSKLPGQGTHQPQHF. The CDR3 nucleotides read TGCGCCAGCAGCAAACTTCCGGGACAGGGGACGCATCAGCCCCAGCATTTT.

The chain recombines TRBV15 with TRBJ2-1; D call uncertain. This CDR3 comprises 14 residues. V was pared by 0 bases and J by 5 bases, with 8 bases between. The germline gives CDR1 LNHNV, CDR2 YYDKDF (reference sequence). The CDR3 nucleotides are TGTGCCACCAGCAGAGATACCCCGAACAATGAGCAGTTCTTC. Protein: CATSRDTPNNEQFF.

The CDR3 coding sequence is TGTGCCAGCAGCCCCGTGGGGGGCATTGGCTACACCTTC. Translated, it gives CASSPVGGIGYTF. The chain carries TRBV16 and TRBJ1-2, with a possible D match to TRBD1 (6 bases). CDR1 is KGHSY, CDR2 FQNENV, per germline. CDR3 length: 13 amino acids. Trimming stripped 4 bases from V and 7 bases from J, with 13 bases between. Based on the CDR3 plus reference TRBV16 and TRBJ1-2, the full variable domain is GEEVAQTPKHLVRGEGQKAKLYCAPIKGHSYVFWYQQVLKNEFKFLISFQNENVFDETGMPKERFSAKCLPNSPCSLEIQATKLEDSAVYFCASSPVGGIGYTFGSGTRLTVV.

V gene TRBV5-1 combines with J gene TRBJ1-2; tentative D call: TRBD1 (5 bases). Looked up from germline, CDR1 is SGHRS and CDR2 is YFSETQ. CDR3 length equals 15 residues. Trimming cost V 3 bases and J 8 bases, with 20 bases left between them. As DNA, the CDR3 is TGCGCCAGCAGCTCTGAGGGGATGGTCTCTATAGGCTACACCTTC. This gives the protein CASSSEGMVSIGYTF.

The chain links TRBV14 to TRBJ1-1; perhaps TRBD1 as D (5 bases). V lost 0 bases and J 3 bases, leaving 14 bases between the germline ends. The germline gives CDR1 SGHDN, CDR2 FVKESK. The CDR3 has 16 amino acids. The CDR3 spells CASSQDPWGRHTEAFF. The CDR3 region has the DNA TGTGCCAGCAGCCAAGATCCTTGGGGGAGGCACACTGAAGCTTTCTTT.

This sequence joins TRBV19 and TRBJ2-5; TRBD2 might be the D (5 bases). Germline CDR1 is LNHDA and CDR2 is SQIVND (reference sequence). The V end was cut by 5 bases, the J end by 4 bases, with 17 bases between. The CDR3 consists of 15 residues. CDR3 sequence (DNA): TGTGCCAGTAGTCCCTCGACACTAGTAGGAGAGACCCAGTACTTC. Its translation: CASSPSTLVGETQYF.

This rearrangement joins TRBV13 to TRBJ1-1, with 7 bases fitting TRBD1. J lost 2 bases, V lost 1 base, and 4 bases had no gene match. The CDR3 has 15 amino acids. Germline assignment: CDR1 PRHDT and CDR2 FYEKMQ (reference sequence). The CDR3 sequence: CASSLETGINTEAFF. The CDR3 DNA sequence: TGTGCCAGCAGCTTAGAGACAGGGATCAACACTGAAGCTTTCTTT.

The rearrangement uses TRBV29-1 and TRBJ1-1, with TRBD1 as a possible D gene (5 bases). CDR3 size: 13 residues. Germline V gene lookup returns CDR1 SQVTM and CDR2 ANQGSEA. V was cut by 6 bases and J by 4 bases, with 15 bases left in between. In nucleotides, the CDR3 is TGCAGCGTATTCCAGGGTGGTAGCACTGAAGCTTTCTTT. Translated: CSVFQGGSTEAFF.

The rearrangement joins TRBV6-1 to TRBJ2-7, with TRBD2 as a possible D gene (6 bases). With 2 bases removed from V and 4 bases from J, the gap between germline ends came to 9 bases. Germline V gene data show CDR1 as MNHNS and CDR2 as SASEGT. The CDR3 loop spans 13 amino acids. Here the CDR3 DNA reads TGTGCCAGCAGTGAACAGGAGGGATACGAGCAGTACTTC. It specifies CASSEQEGYEQYF.

This clone was recorded a few times. This chain joins TRBV6-4 and TRBJ1-2; no clear D gene. The CDR3 covers 15 residues. The V gene lost 11 bases and the J gene lost 4 bases, with 23 bases spanning the gap. The germline CDR1 and CDR2 sequences are MRHNA and SNTAGT. CDR3 protein: CASSAGPNRPYGYTF. DNA for the CDR3: TGTGCCTCCTCAGCAGGTCCCAACAGACCCTATGGCTACACCTTC.

In its sample, this clone was seen a few times. The J gene is TRBJ2-3, the V gene TRBV5-1, with 8 bases aligning to TRBD2. The CDR3 consists of 17 residues. V lost 0 bases to trimming and J lost 1 base; unmatched junction nucleotides: 7. Germline CDR1 is SGHRS and CDR2 is YFSETQ. The CDR3 protein is CASSLAGRGARTDTQYF. Written as DNA, the CDR3 is TGCGCCAGCAGCTTGGCCGGGCGGGGGGCCCGCACAGATACGCAGTATTTT.

This clone appeared a single time. The rearrangement joins TRBV5-4 to TRBJ2-3, with 9 bases that match TRBD2. V trimming: 4 bases; J trimming: 1 base; junction bases outside the gene matches: 7. Germline V CDR1 and CDR2: SGHNT, YYREEE (reference sequence). CDR3 length: 16 amino acids. The CDR3 region is CASSLGSGGRTDTQYF. The DNA for the CDR3 is TGTGCCAGCAGCCTGGGTAGCGGGGGTCGCACAGATACGCAGTATTTT.

Only a few counts were recorded for this clone. Other nucleotide sequences in the sample specify the same CDR3. V usage is TRBV30 and J usage is TRBJ1-5; D call uncertain. Trimming removed 2 bases from V and 4 bases from J, with 9 bases in between. Germline V lookup: CDR1 GTSNPN, CDR2 SVGIG (reference sequence). The CDR3 covers 13 residues. CDR3 bases: TGTGCCTGGAGTTCAGGTGGGAATCAGCCCCAGCATTTT. It translates to CAWSSGGNQPQHF.

The chain recombines TRBV6-5 with TRBJ2-7; 10 bases map to TRBD1. With 6 bases clipped from V and 3 bases from J, the junction kept 2 bases outside the gene matches. Per germline, CDR1 MNHEY and CDR2 SVGAGI. This CDR3 has 13 residues. In DNA form, the CDR3 reads TGTGCCAGCAGGGGACAGGGGATCTACGAGCAGTACTTC. It specifies CASRGQGIYEQYF.

The chain uses TRBV15 and TRBJ2-6; D gene uncertain. The CDR3 runs to 18 residues. V was cut by 0 bases and J by 4 bases, with 16 bases left in between. Per the germline V gene, CDR1 is LNHNV and CDR2 is YYDKDF (reference sequence). The chain's CDR3 is CATSRDVGSRSGANVLTF. The CDR3 DNA follows: TGTGCCACCAGCAGAGATGTGGGGTCCCGGTCGGGGGCCAACGTCCTGACTTTC.

The sample holds one count of this clone. The V and J genes are TRBV19 and TRBJ1-2, with D perhaps TRBD1 (5 bases). V was cut by 8 bases and J by 7 bases, with 17 bases left in between. Germline-derived CDR1 and CDR2 are LNHDA and SQIVND (reference sequence). There are 13 residues in the CDR3. Here the CDR3 reads CASGHQGGSGYTF. In nucleotides, the CDR3 is TGTGCCAGTGGACATCAGGGAGGATCTGGCTACACCTTC.

This clone has more than one count but fewer than ten. The CDR3 DNA follows: TGTGCCAGCAGCCCCCTCCGGGACCCCCCGTCCTACACCTTC. Residues: CASSPLRDPPSYTF. This sequence joins TRBV11-2 and TRBJ1-2, with a tentative D call TRBD1 (5 bases). Trimming pared 5 bases from V and 10 bases from J, leaving 20 bases between. This CDR3 region has 14 residues. Germline values: CDR1 SGHAT, CDR2 FQNNGV. Variable domain in full (rest from reference TRBV11-2 and TRBJ1-2): EAGVAQSPRYKIIEKRQSVAFWCNPISGHATLYWYQQILGQGPKLLIQFQNNGVVDDSQLPKDRFSAERLKGVDSTLKIQPAKLEDSAVYLCASSPLRDPPSYTFGSGTRLTVV.

This clone was seen only once. The CDR3 DNA reads TGTGCCACCAGCAGAGATAAAGGCGAACTCCAGCCCCAGCATTTT. It translates to CATSRDKGELQPQHF. V is TRBV15 and J is TRBJ1-5; D gene ambiguous. The V gene lost 0 bases and the J gene lost 7 bases, with 13 bases spanning the gap. Per the germline V gene, CDR1 is LNHNV and CDR2 is YYDKDF (reference sequence). This CDR3 is 15 amino acids long.

V and J are TRBV2 and TRBJ1-2, with TRBD1 matching 10 bases. The CDR3 is 15 residues long. After removal of 6 bases from V and 8 bases from J, the junction contained 12 bases not matched to a gene. CDR1 is SNHLY and CDR2 is FYNNEI in the germline V gene. CDR3 region: CASRIGTGERYGYTF. The CDR3, as DNA: TGTGCCAGCAGGATCGGGACAGGGGAAAGGTACGGCTACACCTTC.

Here the CDR3 DNA reads TGTGCCAGCAGCGTGGGGACAGGGAATTCACCCCTCCACTTT. As protein: CASSVGTGNSPLHF. The V call is TRBV9, the J call TRBJ1-6, with TRBD1 identical over 9 bases. Per germline, CDR1 SGDLS and CDR2 YYNGEE. This CDR3 comprises 14 residues. V shed 2 bases and J 7 bases; nucleotides not matched to a gene: 1.